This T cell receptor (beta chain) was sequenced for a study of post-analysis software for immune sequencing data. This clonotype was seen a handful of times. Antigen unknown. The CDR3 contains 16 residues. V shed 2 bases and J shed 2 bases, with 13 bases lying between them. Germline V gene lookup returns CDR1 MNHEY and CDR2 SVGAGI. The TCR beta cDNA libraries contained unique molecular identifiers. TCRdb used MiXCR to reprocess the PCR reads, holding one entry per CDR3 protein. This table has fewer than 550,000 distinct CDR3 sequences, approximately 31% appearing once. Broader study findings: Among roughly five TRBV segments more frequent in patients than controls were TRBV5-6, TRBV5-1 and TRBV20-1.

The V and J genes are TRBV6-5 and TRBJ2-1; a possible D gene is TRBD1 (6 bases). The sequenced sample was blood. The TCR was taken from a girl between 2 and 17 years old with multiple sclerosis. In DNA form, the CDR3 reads TGTGCCAGCAGTTACGGGCCTCAGGGGACCTACAATGAGCAGTTCTTC. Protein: CASSYGPQGTYNEQFF.